This TCR beta chain is from a study of graft-versus-host responses after intestinal transplantation. At the level of the study: Transplants given to recipients were multivisceral, liver-intestinal, or isolated intestinal. Recipients uniformly received anti-thymocyte globulin induction, followed by tacrolimus and steroids for around 3 years. General study results and limits: Some patients had graft-donor T cell macrochimerism. In their allografts, the ratios of graft-versus-host to host-versus-graft T cell clones were high. GvH clones detected in recipient marrow included some appearing first in ileum or blood.

TCRdb keeps only in-frame clones here, not all; method: immunoSEQ multiplex PCR. The sample shows 80,000 to 95,000 clones, more than 85% of them seen only once. This clone was counted a single time. The target antigen is unknown. This clonotype was obtained from a human donor who received an intestinal transplant. The sample in question was unstimulated CD8+ T cells sorted from spleen or lymph node cells, obtained before intestinal transplant.

The chain's CDR3 is CSVDKQAFF. CDR3 bases: TGCAGCGTAGACAAACAAGCTTTCTTT. The chain recombines TRBV29-1 with TRBJ1-1; no firm D call. The CDR3 contains 9 residues. Trimming took off 6 bases at V and 9 bases at J, with 8 bases between the two ends. The germline V gene has CDR1 SQVTM and CDR2 ANQGSEA.